This T cell receptor beta chain was identified in a study of type 1 regulatory T cells. On the study more broadly: An in vitro protocol generated T-allo10, a Tr1-enriched, alloantigen-specific CD4 T cell product. Study conclusions and caveats: Type 1 regulatory T cells had a more restricted TCR repertoire than non-type 1 regulatory T cells.

Germline CDR1 and CDR2: SGHVS and FNYEAQ. The trim removed 5 bases at V and 2 bases at J, leaving 9 bases unmatched. There are 16 residues in the CDR3. Via MiXCR, TCRdb re-called the reads, giving one row per CDR3 protein. Of about 60,000 distinct CDR3 sequences listed, roughly half are singletons. This clonotype was picked up a small number of times. The antigen is unknown. V usage is TRBV7-6 and J usage is TRBJ1-3; 7 nucleotides align to TRBD1. The specimen sequenced was cultured non-Tr1 T cells, either the whole culture or a sorted T cell fraction (not recorded which). This clonotype was obtained from a human donor in good health. The CDR3 DNA is TGTGCCAGCAGCGCCCGATTCCAGGGGGCTGGAAACACCATATATTTT. Encoded protein: CASSARFQGAGNTIYF.